The rows below give T cell receptor beta chains drawn from one sample of a study of cytomegalovirus exposure and HLA in healthy donors. Sequenced by immunoSEQ multiplex PCR; TCRdb stores in-frame clones only, minus some. The sample has approximately 210,000 clones, 70% to 80% seen once. Specimen: PBMCs. The receptors shown here come from a girl under 18 in good health and CMV-seropositive. Both conserved end residues are part of each CDR3. Each record gives: J gene, clone size, V gene, D gene, CDR3 protein, CDR3 DNA. A D gene is named only where the DNA matches it firmly. Where a row states a size, it is once, few, many or the class of an expanded clone; other rows omit it.

j_gene: TRBJ1-1; abundance: NA; v_gene: TRBV27; d_gene: NA; CDR3aa: CASSLRVLARVGNTEAFF; CDR3nt: TGTGCCAGCAGTTTAAGGGTCTTGGCCAGGGTGGGCAACACTGAAGCTTTCTTT
j_gene: TRBJ2-7; abundance: NA; v_gene: TRBV11-2; d_gene: NA; CDR3aa: CASSLGAGNYEQYF; CDR3nt: TGTGCCAGCAGCTTAGGGGCGGGAAACTACGAGCAGTACTTC
j_gene: TRBJ2-7; abundance: NA; v_gene: TRBV27; d_gene: NA; CDR3aa: CASSLSQEGPYEQYF; CDR3nt: TGTGCCAGCAGTTTATCGCAGGAAGGCCCGTACGAGCAGTACTTC
j_gene: TRBJ1-4; abundance: NA; v_gene: TRBV6-4; d_gene: NA; CDR3aa: CASSVSLATNEKLFF; CDR3nt: TGTGCCAGCAGTGTTTCCCTTGCAACTAATGAAAAACTGTTTTTT
j_gene: TRBJ2-5; abundance: NA; v_gene: TRBV11-3; d_gene: TRBD1; CDR3aa: CASSSGQPRETQYF; CDR3nt: TGTGCCAGCAGCTCGGGACAGCCTCGGGAGACCCAGTACTTC
j_gene: TRBJ2-1; abundance: NA; v_gene: TRBV4-3; d_gene: TRBD2; CDR3aa: CASSQRTSGGANEQFF; CDR3nt: TGCGCCAGCAGCCAGAGGACTAGCGGGGGGGCAAATGAGCAGTTCTTC
j_gene: TRBJ1-4; abundance: NA; v_gene: TRBV9; d_gene: TRBD1; CDR3aa: CASSVTGQGYEKLFF; CDR3nt: TGTGCCAGCAGCGTAACCGGACAGGGGTATGAAAAACTGTTTTTT
j_gene: TRBJ1-1; abundance: NA; v_gene: TRBV11-2; d_gene: TRBD1; CDR3aa: CASSPATGGVTEAFF; CDR3nt: TGTGCCAGCAGCCCCGCGACAGGGGGCGTCACTGAAGCTTTCTTT
j_gene: TRBJ1-1; abundance: once; v_gene: TRBV6-1; d_gene: NA; CDR3aa: CASGREGSAEAFF; CDR3nt: TGTGCCAGCGGTAGAGAGGGTTCGGCTGAAGCTTTCTTT
j_gene: TRBJ2-3; abundance: NA; v_gene: TRBV11-2; d_gene: NA; CDR3aa: CASSPGRTYTDTQYF; CDR3nt: TGTGCCAGCAGCCCGGGAAGGACCTACACAGATACGCAGTATTTT
j_gene: TRBJ2-2; abundance: NA; v_gene: TRBV2; d_gene: NA; CDR3aa: CASSEDYTGELFF; CDR3nt: TGTGCCAGCAGTGAGGACTATACCGGGGAGCTGTTTTTT
j_gene: TRBJ1-2; abundance: NA; v_gene: TRBV5-4; d_gene: TRBD1; CDR3aa: CASSKGQEVYGYTF; CDR3nt: TGTGCCAGCAGCAAAGGACAGGAAGTCTATGGCTACACCTTC
j_gene: TRBJ2-3; abundance: NA; v_gene: TRBV9; d_gene: NA; CDR3aa: CASSVAGFSTDTQYF; CDR3nt: TGTGCCAGCAGCGTAGCGGGGTTTAGCACAGATACGCAGTATTTT
j_gene: TRBJ2-3; abundance: NA; v_gene: TRBV6-5; d_gene: TRBD2; CDR3aa: CASSRTSGADTQYF; CDR3nt: TGTGCCAGCAGTCGGACTAGCGGGGCCGATACGCAGTATTTT
j_gene: TRBJ2-3; abundance: NA; v_gene: TRBV5-1; d_gene: TRBD1; CDR3aa: CASSFRPGSSDRRYTDTQYF; CDR3nt: TGCGCCAGCAGCTTCCGTCCAGGGTCCTCGGACAGGAGATACACAGATACGCAGTATTTT
j_gene: TRBJ2-1; abundance: NA; v_gene: TRBV5-1; d_gene: NA; CDR3aa: CASSLGGGLYNEQFF; CDR3nt: TGCGCCAGCAGCTTGGGCGGGGGCCTTTACAATGAGCAGTTCTTC
j_gene: TRBJ2-7; abundance: NA; v_gene: TRBV6-5; d_gene: NA; CDR3aa: CASSEGGPYEQYF; CDR3nt: TGTGCCAGCAGTGAAGGGGGACCCTACGAGCAGTACTTC
j_gene: TRBJ1-2; abundance: NA; v_gene: TRBV19; d_gene: NA; CDR3aa: CASLGAKFIDYGYTF; CDR3nt: TGTGCCTCCCTGGGGGCTAAGTTTATCGACTATGGCTACACCTTC
j_gene: TRBJ2-7; abundance: NA; v_gene: TRBV29-1; d_gene: NA; CDR3aa: CSVELWMTGSSYEQYF; CDR3nt: TGCAGCGTTGAGTTGTGGATGACAGGTTCCTCCTACGAGCAGTACTTC
j_gene: TRBJ2-2; abundance: NA; v_gene: TRBV7-8; d_gene: NA; CDR3aa: CASSLSRDSGELFF; CDR3nt: TGTGCCAGCAGTCTTAGCCGGGACTCCGGGGAGCTGTTTTTT
j_gene: TRBJ2-2; abundance: NA; v_gene: TRBV6-5; d_gene: TRBD2; CDR3aa: CASSYPSGGPTGELFF; CDR3nt: TGTGCCAGCAGTTACCCTAGCGGGGGACCGACCGGGGAGCTGTTTTTT
j_gene: TRBJ2-1; abundance: NA; v_gene: TRBV27; d_gene: TRBD2; CDR3aa: CASSPLAGGYNEQFF; CDR3nt: TGTGCCAGCAGTCCTCTGGCGGGGGGCTACAATGAGCAGTTCTTC
j_gene: TRBJ2-7; abundance: NA; v_gene: TRBV6-5; d_gene: NA; CDR3aa: CASSYAAGESYEQYF; CDR3nt: TGTGCCAGCAGTTACGCCGCCGGGGAATCCTACGAGCAGTACTTC
j_gene: TRBJ2-1; abundance: few; v_gene: TRBV5-1; d_gene: TRBD2; CDR3aa: CASSLLASGGYNEQFF; CDR3nt: TGCGCCAGCAGCTTGCTAGCTAGCGGGGGCTACAATGAGCAGTTCTTC
j_gene: TRBJ1-2; abundance: NA; v_gene: TRBV4-1; d_gene: NA; CDR3aa: CASSQPGVTGYGYTF; CDR3nt: TGCGCCAGCAGCCAACCCGGGGTCACGGGCTATGGCTACACCTTC
j_gene: TRBJ2-7; abundance: few; v_gene: TRBV4-2; d_gene: NA; CDR3aa: CASSQNPLAGEQYF; CDR3nt: TGTGCCAGCAGCCAAAACCCACTAGCCGGCGAGCAGTACTTC
j_gene: TRBJ2-3; abundance: NA; v_gene: TRBV6-5; d_gene: TRBD2; CDR3aa: CASSYSSGVGTDTQYF; CDR3nt: TGTGCCAGCAGTTACTCGAGCGGGGTCGGGACAGATACGCAGTATTTT
j_gene: TRBJ1-2; abundance: few; v_gene: TRBV30; d_gene: NA; CDR3aa: CAWSVGAGYTF; CDR3nt: TGTGCCTGGAGTGTGGGCGCGGGCTACACCTTC
j_gene: TRBJ2-7; abundance: NA; v_gene: TRBV5-1; d_gene: TRBD1; CDR3aa: CASSFWDSSYEQYF; CDR3nt: TGCGCCAGCAGCTTCTGGGACAGTTCCTACGAGCAGTACTTC
j_gene: TRBJ2-7; abundance: NA; v_gene: TRBV11-2; d_gene: TRBD1; CDR3aa: CASSPWDSDEQCF; CDR3nt: TGTGCCAGCAGCCCCTGGGACAGCGACGAGCAGTGCTTC
j_gene: TRBJ2-1; abundance: once; v_gene: TRBV19; d_gene: NA; CDR3aa: CASSILPSSYNEQFF; CDR3nt: TGTGCCAGTAGTATTCTGCCGAGCTCCTACAATGAGCAGTTCTTC
j_gene: TRBJ1-2; abundance: NA; v_gene: TRBV19; d_gene: NA; CDR3aa: CASSIDDGRYGYTF; CDR3nt: TGTGCCAGTAGTATAGATGACGGGAGATATGGCTACACCTTC
j_gene: TRBJ2-7; abundance: NA; v_gene: TRBV19; d_gene: TRBD1; CDR3aa: CASSTGTGFYEQYF; CDR3nt: TGTGCCAGTAGCACCGGGACAGGGTTCTACGAGCAGTACTTC
j_gene: TRBJ2-7; abundance: few; v_gene: TRBV18; d_gene: NA; CDR3aa: CASSPPSDTHEQYF; CDR3nt: TGTGCCAGCTCACCACCGAGTGATACCCACGAGCAGTACTTC
j_gene: TRBJ1-1; abundance: NA; v_gene: TRBV5-8; d_gene: NA; CDR3aa: CASSLGGALDTEAFF; CDR3nt: TGTGCCAGCAGCTTGGGGGGAGCCCTAGACACTGAAGCTTTCTTT
j_gene: TRBJ2-1; abundance: once; v_gene: TRBV9; d_gene: TRBD2; CDR3aa: CASSEDTSDSYNEQFF; CDR3nt: TGTGCCAGCAGCGAGGATACTAGCGATTCCTACAATGAGCAGTTCTTC
j_gene: TRBJ1-1; abundance: NA; v_gene: TRBV20-1; d_gene: TRBD1; CDR3aa: CSAGGTVEAFF; CDR3nt: TGCAGTGCTGGCGGGACAGTGGAAGCTTTCTTT
j_gene: TRBJ2-1; abundance: few; v_gene: TRBV5-4; d_gene: NA; CDR3aa: CASSLGHFSYNEQFF; CDR3nt: TGTGCCAGCAGCTTGGGACACTTCTCCTACAATGAGCAGTTCTTC
j_gene: TRBJ2-7; abundance: once; v_gene: TRBV6-1; d_gene: TRBD1; CDR3aa: CASTERTGEHYEQYF; CDR3nt: TGTGCCAGCACCGAAAGGACAGGGGAACACTACGAGCAGTACTTC
j_gene: TRBJ1-3; abundance: NA; v_gene: TRBV5-4; d_gene: NA; CDR3aa: CASSSGGPFSGNTIYF; CDR3nt: TGTGCCAGCAGCTCCGGGGGACCCTTCTCTGGAAACACCATATATTTT
j_gene: TRBJ1-2; abundance: NA; v_gene: TRBV14; d_gene: NA; CDR3aa: CASSQRWAPIF; CDR3nt: TGTGCCAGCAGCCAAAGGTGGGCTCCTATCTTC
j_gene: TRBJ1-1; abundance: NA; v_gene: TRBV19; d_gene: NA; CDR3aa: CASSIGALAFGTEAFF; CDR3nt: TGTGCCAGTAGTATAGGGGCGTTGGCATTCGGCACTGAAGCTTTCTTT